What follows is one T cell receptor (beta chain) and its context. No antigen is known for it. This entry comes from a study of STAT3 mutations in large granular lymphocyte leukemia. Background on the study: Immunosuppressive therapy was given to more than half of T-LGLL patients. Study outcomes and limitations: In T-cell large granular lymphocyte leukemia, about half of patients showed multiple immunodominant subclonotypes. Clonal expansion was inferred from samples taken at other timepoints. In about 30% of the 18 patients, new TCR clonotypes emerged after therapy.

The V and J ends lost 0 bases and 3 bases respectively, with 12 bases between them. This CDR3 has 15 amino acids. Germline V gene sequence: CDR1 SGHAT, CDR2 FQNNGV. Each sample's TCRbeta library yielded on average around 41,000 productive templates. The protocol was immunoSEQ multiplex PCR, while the TCRdb copy is restricted to in-frame clones and leaves out a portion. The table has approximately 4,100 clones, roughly 80% seen once. The rearrangement links TRBV11-2 to TRBJ2-7, with D maybe TRBD2 (7 bases). Source material: peripheral blood mononuclear cells. This clonotype was sampled from a middle-aged man with T-cell large granular lymphocyte leukemia. Some clones in this sample may be carry-over from other donors' samples. CDR3 amino acids: CASSLDWGGRYEQYF. The CDR3 coding sequence is TGTGCCAGCAGCTTAGATTGGGGGGGGCGCTACGAGCAGTACTTC.